This passage covers 2 T cell receptor beta chains from one sample sequenced in a study of blood T cell repertoires in COVID-19. The method was immunoSEQ multiplex PCR; TCRdb's version includes in-frame clones alone and lacks a portion of them. The table has tens of thousands of clones, about 88% seen once. Sequenced: peripheral blood. The source is a human donor in a cohort sampled during active COVID-19.

This clone appeared a single time. The V call is TRBV15, the J call TRBJ2-3; 8 bases agree with TRBD2. Germline CDR1 reads LNHNV; CDR2 reads YYDKDF (reference sequence). V was pared by 0 bases and J by 4 bases, with 3 bases of the junction left unmatched. The CDR3 spans 15 residues. The chain's CDR3 is CATSRDRGGADTQYF. The CDR3 DNA follows: TGTGCCACCAGCAGAGACCGGGGGGGGGCAGATACGCAGTATTTT.

This chain links TRBV10-3 with TRBJ2-3; 13 bases align to TRBD2. Germline V gives CDR1 ENHRY, CDR2 SYGVKD. V was pared by 8 bases and J by 5 bases, with 7 bases of the junction left unmatched. CDR3 size: 15 residues. CDR3 DNA sequence: TGTGCCATCGCGAAAACTAGCGGGGGGGTAGATACGCAGTATTTT. It encodes CAIAKTSGGVDTQYF.